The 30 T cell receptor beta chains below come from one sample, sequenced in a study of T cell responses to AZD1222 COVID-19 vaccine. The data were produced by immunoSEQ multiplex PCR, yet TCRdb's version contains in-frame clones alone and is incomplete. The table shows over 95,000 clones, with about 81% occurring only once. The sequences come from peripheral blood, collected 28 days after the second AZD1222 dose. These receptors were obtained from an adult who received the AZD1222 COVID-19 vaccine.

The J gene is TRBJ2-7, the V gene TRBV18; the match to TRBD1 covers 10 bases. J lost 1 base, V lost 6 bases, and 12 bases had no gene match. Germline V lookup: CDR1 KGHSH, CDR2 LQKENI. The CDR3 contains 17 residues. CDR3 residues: CASSPPPRDRGSYEQYF. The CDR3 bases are TGTGCCAGCTCCCCCCCTCCCCGGGACAGGGGTTCCTACGAGCAGTACTTC.

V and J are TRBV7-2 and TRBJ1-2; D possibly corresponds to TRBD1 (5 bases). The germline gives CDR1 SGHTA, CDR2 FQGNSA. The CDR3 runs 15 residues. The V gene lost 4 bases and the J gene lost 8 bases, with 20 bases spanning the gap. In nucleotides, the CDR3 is TGTGCCAGCAGCTCCTACCTTATAGCAGGGCAAGGCTACACCTTC. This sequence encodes CASSSYLIAGQGYTF.

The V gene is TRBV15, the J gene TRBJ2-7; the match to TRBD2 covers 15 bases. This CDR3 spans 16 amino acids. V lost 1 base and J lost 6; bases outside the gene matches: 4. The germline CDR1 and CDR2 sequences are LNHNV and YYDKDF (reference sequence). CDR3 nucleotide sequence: TGTGCCACCAGCAGAGCCGGGACTAGCGGGAGGTTCGAGCAGTACTTC. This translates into CATSRAGTSGRFEQYF. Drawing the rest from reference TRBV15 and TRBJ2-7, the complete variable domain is DAMVIQNPRYQVTQFGKPVTLSCSQTLNHNVMYWYQQKSSQAPKLLFHYYDKDFNNEADTPDNFQSRRPNTSFCFLDIRSPGLGDTAMYLCATSRAGTSGRFEQYFGPGTRLTVT.

The chain's CDR3 is CASSLGVAETSTDTQYF. For the CDR3, the DNA is TGTGCCAGCAGCTTAGGAGTAGCGGAGACTAGCACAGATACGCAGTATTTT. The chain links TRBV7-9 to TRBJ2-3; D is possibly TRBD2 (6 bases). V was shortened by 1 base and J by 0 bases, with 14 bases between the two germline ends. The CDR3 is made up of 17 amino acids. The germline CDR1 and CDR2 sequences are SEHNR and FQNEAQ (reference sequence). Together with reference TRBV7-9 and TRBJ2-3, the CDR3 gives the full variable domain: DTGVSQNPRHKITKRGQNVTFRCDPISEHNRLYWYRQTLGQGPEFLTYFQNEAQLEKSRLLSDRFSAERPKGSFSTLEIQRTEQGDSAMYLCASSLGVAETSTDTQYFGPGTRLTVL.

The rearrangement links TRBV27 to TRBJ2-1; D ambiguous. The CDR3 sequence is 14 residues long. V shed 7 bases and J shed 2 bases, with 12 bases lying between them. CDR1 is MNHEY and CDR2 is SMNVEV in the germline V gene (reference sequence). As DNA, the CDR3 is TGTGCCAGCACCCCCGGGTTGACCTACAATGAGCAGTTCTTC. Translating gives CASTPGLTYNEQFF.

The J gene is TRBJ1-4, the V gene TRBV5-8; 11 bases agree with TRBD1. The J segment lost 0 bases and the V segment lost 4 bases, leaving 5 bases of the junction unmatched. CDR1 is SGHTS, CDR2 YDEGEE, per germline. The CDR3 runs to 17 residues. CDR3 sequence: CASSNGQGAATNEKLFF. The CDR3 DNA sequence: TGTGCCAGCAGCAATGGACAGGGGGCCGCAACTAATGAAAAACTGTTTTTT.

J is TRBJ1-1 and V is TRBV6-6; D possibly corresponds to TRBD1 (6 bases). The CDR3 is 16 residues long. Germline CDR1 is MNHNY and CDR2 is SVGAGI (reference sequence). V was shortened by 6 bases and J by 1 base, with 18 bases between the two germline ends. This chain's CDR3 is CASRKQGQGSNTEAFF. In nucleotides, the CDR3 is TGTGCCAGCAGGAAACAGGGCCAGGGGTCGAACACTGAAGCTTTCTTT.

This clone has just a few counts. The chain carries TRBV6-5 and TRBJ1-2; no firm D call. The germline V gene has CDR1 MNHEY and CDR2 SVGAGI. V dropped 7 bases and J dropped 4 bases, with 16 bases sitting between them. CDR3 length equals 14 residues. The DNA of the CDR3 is TGTGCCAGCACTCCCGTCGGGATATTCTATGGCTACACCTTC. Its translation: CASTPVGIFYGYTF.

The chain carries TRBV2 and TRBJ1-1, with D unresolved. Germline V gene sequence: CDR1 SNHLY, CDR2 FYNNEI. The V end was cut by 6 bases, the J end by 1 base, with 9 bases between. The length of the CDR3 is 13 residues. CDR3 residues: CASSLAGNTEAFF. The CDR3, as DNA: TGTGCCAGCAGCCTGGCGGGGAACACTGAAGCTTTCTTT.

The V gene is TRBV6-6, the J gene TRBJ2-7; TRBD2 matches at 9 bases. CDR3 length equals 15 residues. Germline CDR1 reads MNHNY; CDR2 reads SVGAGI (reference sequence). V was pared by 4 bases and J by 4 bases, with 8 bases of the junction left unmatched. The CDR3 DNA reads TGTGCCAGCAGTTTATCCGGGACTAGCTCATACGAGCAGTACTTC. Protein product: CASSLSGTSSYEQYF.

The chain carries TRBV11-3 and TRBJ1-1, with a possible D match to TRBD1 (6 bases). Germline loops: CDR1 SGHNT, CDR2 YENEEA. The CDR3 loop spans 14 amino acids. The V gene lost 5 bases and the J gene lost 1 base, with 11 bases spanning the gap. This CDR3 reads CASSQRGGNTEAFF. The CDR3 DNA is TGTGCCAGCAGCCAAAGGGGGGGGAACACTGAAGCTTTCTTT.

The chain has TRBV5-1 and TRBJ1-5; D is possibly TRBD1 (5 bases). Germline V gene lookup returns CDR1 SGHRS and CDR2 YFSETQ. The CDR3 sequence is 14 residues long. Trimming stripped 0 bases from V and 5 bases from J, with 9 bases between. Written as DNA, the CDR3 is TGCGCCAGCAGCTTGGGGGGCGGGGATCAGCCCCAGCATTTT. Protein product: CASSLGGGDQPQHF.

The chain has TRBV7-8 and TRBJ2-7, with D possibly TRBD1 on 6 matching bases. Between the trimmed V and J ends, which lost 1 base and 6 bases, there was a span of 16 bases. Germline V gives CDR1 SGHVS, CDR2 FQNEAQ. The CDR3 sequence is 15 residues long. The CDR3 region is CASSLGTGISGEQYF. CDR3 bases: TGTGCCAGCAGCTTAGGTACAGGGATCTCCGGCGAGCAGTACTTC.

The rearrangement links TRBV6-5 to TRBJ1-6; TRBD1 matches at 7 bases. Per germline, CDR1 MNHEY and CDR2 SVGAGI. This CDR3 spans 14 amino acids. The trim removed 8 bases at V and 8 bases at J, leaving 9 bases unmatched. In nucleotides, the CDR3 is TGTGCCAGCCGGGCGGGACAGAAATATTCACCCCTCCACTTT. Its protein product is CASRAGQKYSPLHF.

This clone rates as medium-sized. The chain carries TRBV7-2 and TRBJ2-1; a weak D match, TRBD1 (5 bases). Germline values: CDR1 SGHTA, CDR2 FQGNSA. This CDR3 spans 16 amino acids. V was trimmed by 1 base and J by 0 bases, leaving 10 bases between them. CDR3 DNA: TGTGCCAGCAGCTTAGTAGCAGGGCTCTCCTACAATGAGCAGTTCTTC. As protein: CASSLVAGLSYNEQFF.

The DNA of the CDR3 is TGTGCCAGCAGCTTACCTAGCGGGTACAATGAGCAGTTCTTC. Translation gives CASSLPSGYNEQFF. This rearrangement joins TRBV7-2 to TRBJ2-1, with TRBD2 identical over 8 bases. This CDR3 has 14 amino acids. The V and J ends lost 2 bases and 4 bases, in that order; junction bases with no gene match: 1. Germline V gene lookup returns CDR1 SGHTA and CDR2 FQGNSA.

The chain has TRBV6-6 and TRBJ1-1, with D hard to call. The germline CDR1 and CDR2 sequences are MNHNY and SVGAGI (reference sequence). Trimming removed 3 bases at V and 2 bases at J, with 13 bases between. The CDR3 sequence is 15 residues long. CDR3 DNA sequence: TGTGCCAGCAGTTATCCCCACAGCCGAAACACTGAAGCTTTCTTT. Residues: CASSYPHSRNTEAFF.

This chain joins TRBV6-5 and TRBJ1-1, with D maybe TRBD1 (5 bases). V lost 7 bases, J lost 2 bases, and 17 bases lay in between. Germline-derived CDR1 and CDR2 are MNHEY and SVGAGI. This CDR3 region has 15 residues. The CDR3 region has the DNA TGTGCCAGCAACCGAGAACAGGTCCTTAACACTGAAGCTTTCTTT. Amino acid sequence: CASNREQVLNTEAFF.

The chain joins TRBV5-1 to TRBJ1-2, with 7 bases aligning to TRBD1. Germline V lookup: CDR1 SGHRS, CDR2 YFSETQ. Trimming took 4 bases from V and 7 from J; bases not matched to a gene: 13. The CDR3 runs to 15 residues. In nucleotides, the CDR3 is TGCGCCAGCAGCCCGGGGACAGCTGGTCCTCTTGGCTACACCTTC. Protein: CASSPGTAGPLGYTF.

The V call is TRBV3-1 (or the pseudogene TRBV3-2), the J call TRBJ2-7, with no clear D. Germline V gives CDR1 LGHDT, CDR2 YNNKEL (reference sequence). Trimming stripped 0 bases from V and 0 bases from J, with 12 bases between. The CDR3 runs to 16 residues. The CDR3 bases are TGTGCCAGCAGCCAAGATCTTCAGAGTTCCTCCTACGAGCAGTACTTC. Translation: CASSQDLQSSSYEQYF.

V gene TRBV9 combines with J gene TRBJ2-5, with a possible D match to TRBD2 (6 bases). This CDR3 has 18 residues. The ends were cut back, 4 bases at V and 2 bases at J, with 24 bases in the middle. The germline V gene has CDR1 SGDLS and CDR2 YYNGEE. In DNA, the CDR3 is TGTGCCAGCAGCCCCCATGGGCTCCTAGCGCTTCAACAAGAGACCCAGTACTTC. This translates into CASSPHGLLALQQETQYF.

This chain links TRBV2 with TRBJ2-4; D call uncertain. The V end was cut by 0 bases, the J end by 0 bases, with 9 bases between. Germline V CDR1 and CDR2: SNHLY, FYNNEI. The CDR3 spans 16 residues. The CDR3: CASSEAIRLAKNIQYF. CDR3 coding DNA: TGTGCCAGCAGTGAAGCGATACGGCTAGCCAAAAACATTCAGTACTTC. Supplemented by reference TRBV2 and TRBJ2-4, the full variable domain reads EPEVTQTPSHQVTQMGQEVILRCVPISNHLYFYWYRQILGQKVEFLVSFYNNEISEKSEIFDDQFSVERPDGSNFTLKIRSTKLEDSAMYFCASSEAIRLAKNIQYFGAGTRLSVL.

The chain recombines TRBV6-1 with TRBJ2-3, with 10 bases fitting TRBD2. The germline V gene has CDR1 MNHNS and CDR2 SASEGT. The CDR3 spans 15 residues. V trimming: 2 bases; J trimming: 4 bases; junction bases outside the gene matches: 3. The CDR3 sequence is CASSERLAGADTQYF. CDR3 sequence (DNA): TGTGCCAGCAGTGAAAGGCTAGCGGGGGCAGATACGCAGTATTTT.

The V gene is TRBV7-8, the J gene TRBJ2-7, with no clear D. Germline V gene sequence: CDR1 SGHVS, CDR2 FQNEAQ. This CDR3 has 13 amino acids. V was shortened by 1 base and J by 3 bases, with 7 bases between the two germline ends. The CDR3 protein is CASSLVPSYEQYF. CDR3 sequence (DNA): TGTGCCAGCAGCTTAGTCCCGAGCTACGAGCAGTACTTC.

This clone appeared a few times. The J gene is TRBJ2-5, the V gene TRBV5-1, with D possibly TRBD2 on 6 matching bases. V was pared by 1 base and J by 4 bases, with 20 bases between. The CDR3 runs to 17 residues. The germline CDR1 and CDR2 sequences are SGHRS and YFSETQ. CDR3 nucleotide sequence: TGCGCCAGCAGCTTGAAATCCTCGGGAGTAAGGGCAGAGACCCAGTACTTC. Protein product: CASSLKSSGVRAETQYF.

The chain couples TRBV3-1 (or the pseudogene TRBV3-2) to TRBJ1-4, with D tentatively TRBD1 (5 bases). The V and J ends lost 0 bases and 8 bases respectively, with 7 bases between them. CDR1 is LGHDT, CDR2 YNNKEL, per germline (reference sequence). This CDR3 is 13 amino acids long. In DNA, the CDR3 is TGTGCCAGCAGCCAAGATGGGACCGAAAAACTGTTTTTT. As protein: CASSQDGTEKLFF.

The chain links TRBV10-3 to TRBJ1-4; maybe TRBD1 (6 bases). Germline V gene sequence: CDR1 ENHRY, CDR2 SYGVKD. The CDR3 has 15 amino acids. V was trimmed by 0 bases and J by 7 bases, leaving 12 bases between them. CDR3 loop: CAISESRGAVEKLFF. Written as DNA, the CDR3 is TGTGCCATCAGTGAGTCGAGGGGGGCTGTTGAAAAACTGTTTTTT.

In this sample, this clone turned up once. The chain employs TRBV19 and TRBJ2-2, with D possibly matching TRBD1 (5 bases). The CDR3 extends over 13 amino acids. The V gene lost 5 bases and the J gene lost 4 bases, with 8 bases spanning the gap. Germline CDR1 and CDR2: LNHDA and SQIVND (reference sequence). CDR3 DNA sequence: TGTGCCAGTAGTGTCAGGGTCACCGGGGAGCTGTTTTTT. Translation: CASSVRVTGELFF.

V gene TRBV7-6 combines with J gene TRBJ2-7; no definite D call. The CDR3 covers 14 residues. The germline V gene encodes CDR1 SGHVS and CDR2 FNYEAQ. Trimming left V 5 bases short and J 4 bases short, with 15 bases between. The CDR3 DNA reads TGTGCCAGCAGCGCGGTGGCTAGTGGGTACGAGCAGTACTTC. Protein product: CASSAVASGYEQYF.

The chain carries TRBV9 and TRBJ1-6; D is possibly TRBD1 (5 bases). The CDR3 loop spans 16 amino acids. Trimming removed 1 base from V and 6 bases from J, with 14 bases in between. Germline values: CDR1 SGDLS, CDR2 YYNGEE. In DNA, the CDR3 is TGTGCCAGCAGCGTACAGCCCGTAGACAGTAATTCACCCCTCCACTTT. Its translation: CASSVQPVDSNSPLHF.